This T cell receptor beta chain was observed in a study of T cells in Graves' hyperthyroidism and ophthalmopathy (dated by TCRdb to about 2019). In terms of the full investigation: Peripheral blood samples were taken at the time of initial diagnosis, prior to any treatment. After sampling, hyperthyroidism patients received methimazole starting at 30 mg daily, and ophthalmopathy patients received high-dose intravenous methylprednisolone. The study also compared thyroid tissue and blood T-cell repertoires from about six Graves' hyperthyroidism patients. A discovery cohort of fewer than 110 patients, roughly 45 with Graves' ophthalmopathy and fewer than 65 with stable Graves' hyperthyroidism, was used to find distinguishing TCR V-J signatures. The paper describes TCR Vbeta CDR3 sequencing of about 140 peripheral blood samples, made up of some 40 ophthalmopathy patients, around 78 hyperthyroidism patients and roughly 17 progressor patients. The roughly 91 discovery patients were randomly split 7:3 into training and test sets. Prospective prediction of ophthalmopathy was tested in an independent validation cohort of 18 to 20 hyperthyroidism patients and 15 to 17 patients who later progressed to ophthalmopathy. What the work shows at the level of the full study, not this receptor alone: Blood samples also contained most of the expanded thyroid clonotypes (frequency above 0.001), which suggests that blood repertoires may reflect thyroid immune responses. In validation, progression to ophthalmopathy was predicted by the model with 55% to 71% sensitivity and about 72% specificity, a median of approximately 7.1 months before onset. No statistical method was used to fix the sample size in advance, and group allocation was not hidden from the investigators. A model built on a 13 V-J signature distinguished ophthalmopathy from stable hyperthyroidism, reaching about 88% sensitivity and 81.08% specificity in cross-validation and 80%/75% in testing.

The TCR beta CDR3 regions were amplified from RNA transcripts. The first round of RT-PCR for the TCR CDR3 was performed with the HTBI primer set and the Qiagen OneStep RT-PCR kit. The libraries were constructed in a second round of multiplex PCR and then size-selected and purified. Sequencing of the libraries was done on an Illumina HiSeq2000 using paired-end 100 bp reads. Regarding the original processing steps: SOAPnuke was used to process the raw data, throwing out any read that contained adapters or uncalled bases, had a mean Phred below 15, or lacked an exact constant-primer or identifier match. COPE v1.2.5 was used to merge high-quality paired reads, and clonotypes were defined as unique nucleotide sequences. MiTCR v1.1 was used to align the clonotypes against IMGT TRBV, TRBD and TRBJ reference segments. The analysis included only V-J combinations with a frequency above 0.0001, which together covered approximately 99% of the repertoires. The TCS score was defined as F50 (clonal expansion) divided by E x V (chaos), with BLOSUM62-based TCRdist calculated between CDR3 peptides within each V-J. Welch's t-statistics and random forest reduced 514 V-J features to fewer than 15, which were used in a naive Bayes classifier (R e1071). The public reads were reanalyzed by TCRdb: fastp trimming at Q25, MiXCR alignment, in-frame beta chains only. Each CDR3 protein appears once, grouped with its most common genes and DNA. The V and J calls follow TCRdb's processing rather than the paper's. The sample table records roughly 640,000 distinct CDR3 sequences; 16% of these occur just once. The ten largest account for 2.5% to 4% of the sample.

This clonotype has just a few counts. This receptor's antigen is unknown. No quality values exist for individual bases; no much larger clone is one base distant. In the ophthalmopathy patients, disease was moderately to severely active, with a Clinical Activity Score of 3 or more, a NOSPECS grade of 4 or more, and a duration of less than 3 months. Exclusion was applied to patients with uncontrolled infections, other autoimmune diseases, pregnancy or lactation. Clinical symptoms, serum thyroxine and TRAb, thyroid ultrasound, and orbital computed tomography formed the basis for the diagnoses. PBMCs were separated from over 9 ml of fresh peripheral blood using Ficoll-Paque density gradient centrifugation. Total RNA was extracted with Trizol reagent, and quality was checked on an Agilent 2100 Bioanalyzer. Trimming leaves V shorter by 2 bases and J shorter by 4 bases, with the junction holding 5 bases beyond the gene matches. The cysteine opens and the phenylalanine closes a CDR3 of 14 amino acids. Just CDR3 DNA is preserved here, 42 bases in frame from base 1. Via the germline V gene (reference sequence), CDR1 is DFQATT and CDR2 SNEGSKA.

The sequencing sample was made of blood. This chain is built from TRBV20-1 and TRBJ1-1; 9 bases in the middle match TRBD1. The sequence came from a woman aged 40 to 50 with Graves' ophthalmopathy. This receptor carries the CDR3 CSARPWTGVTEAFF. The DNA reads as follows: TGCAGTGCTAGACCCTGGACAGGGGTCACTGAAGCTTTCTTT.